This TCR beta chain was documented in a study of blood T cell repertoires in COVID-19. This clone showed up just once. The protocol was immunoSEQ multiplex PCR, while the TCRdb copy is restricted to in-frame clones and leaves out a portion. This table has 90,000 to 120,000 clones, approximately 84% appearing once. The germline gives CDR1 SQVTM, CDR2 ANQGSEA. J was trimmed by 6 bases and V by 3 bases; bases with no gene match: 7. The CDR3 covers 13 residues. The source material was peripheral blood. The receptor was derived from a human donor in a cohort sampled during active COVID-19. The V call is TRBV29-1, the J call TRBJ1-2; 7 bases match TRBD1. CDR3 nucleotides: TGCAGCGTTGACCTGACAGGGCTGGATGGCTACACCTTC. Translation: CSVDLTGLDGYTF. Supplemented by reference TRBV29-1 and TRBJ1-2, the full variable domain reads SAVISQKPSRDICQRGTSLTIQCQVDSQVTMMFWYRQQPGQSLTLIATANQGSEATYESGFVIDKFPISRPNLTFSTLTVSNMSPEDSSIYLCSVDLTGLDGYTFGSGTRLTVV.